This T cell receptor (beta chain) stems from a study of T cell repertoires in cytomegalovirus infection (dated by TCRdb to the late 2010s). For context, the study as a whole: Donor HLA type was relevant to the analysis, as public TCR beta signatures indicated carriage of CMV infection together with the matching HLA type.

What the authors observed across the whole study: The ex vivo response was dominated by HLA-C-restricted CMV-specific TCR beta clonotypes, which also provided the single most frequent clonotype in two of eight donors. Carriers of CMV infection plus the relevant HLA type were discriminated by the cumulative frequency of public TCR beta family members in the study cohort and in an independent approximately 340-donor cohort.

In the case of this clonotype: This receptor's antigen is unknown. No clone much larger than this one lies a single base away; base qualities are absent.

The data were produced on an Illumina HiSeq 1500. TCRdb ran its own pipeline on the public reads, namely fastp trimming at Q25 and MiXCR clone calling, and kept in-frame beta chains. Rows merge per CDR3 protein into single entries with the most common DNA and genes. Counted in this sample were about 140,000 distinct CDR3 sequences; 6.5% of them appeared once. Roughly 18% of the sample lies in the top ten. Taken from the germline V gene, the CDR1 and CDR2 loops are MDHEN and SYDVKM. Including the terminal cysteine and phenylalanine, the CDR3 comprises 15 residues. The read is trimmed to its CDR3 DNA, 45 bases read in frame from base 1. Unmatched junction bases come to 7, with V trimmed by 7 bases and J by 2 bases.

The rearranged segments are TRBV28 and TRBJ2-1; 8 bases in the junction line up with TRBD2. This TCR was sampled from a human donor in good health (CMV status not recorded). Some clones in this sample may be carry-over from other donors' samples. The sequencing input was PBMCs. This receptor has the CDR3 CASNLPGGPYNEQFF. The DNA is as follows: TGTGCCAGCAACCTCCCGGGGGGGCCCTACAATGAGCAGTTCTTC.